The clone carrying this T cell receptor beta chain was picked up many times. This sample stems from a study of T cells in Graves' hyperthyroidism and ophthalmopathy. Those patients with uncontrolled infection, other autoimmune disease, pregnancy or lactation were excluded. CDR1 is SNHLY, CDR2 FYNNEI, per germline. The V gene end was trimmed by 3 bases and the J gene end by 6 bases; junction bases not matched to a gene: 5. The CDR3 contains 14 residues. Authors of the study amplified TCR beta CDR3 regions from RNA transcripts. When the TCR CDR3 underwent first-round RT-PCR, the HTBI primer set was used. TCRdb called the multiplex PCR reads again in MiXCR, with one record for every CDR3 protein. The table shows some 650,000 distinct CDR3 sequences, with around 15% occurring only once.

Material for sequencing was blood. The TCR originated in a woman in her 40s with Graves' ophthalmopathy. The chain recombines TRBV2 with TRBJ2-1; TRBD2 agrees at 7 bases. CDR3 nucleotides: TGTGCCAGCAGTGATTTTGCTAGCGGCAATGAGCAGTTCTTC. It yields the protein CASSDFASGNEQFF.